A single sample is the source of the 29 T cell receptor beta chains below, sequenced in a study of T cell responses to AZD1222 COVID-19 vaccine. Sequencing was performed with immunoSEQ multiplex PCR; in TCRdb, only in-frame clones are kept and a portion is missing. The sample includes under 140,000 clones, roughly 92% of them seen just once. Specimen: peripheral blood, collected 28 days after the second AZD1222 dose. Receptors originate from an adult who received the AZD1222 COVID-19 vaccine.

This sequence joins TRBV2 and TRBJ2-5; D is perhaps TRBD2 (5 bases). The germline gives CDR1 SNHLY, CDR2 FYNNEI. This CDR3 contains 13 residues. Trimming cost V 7 bases and J 2 bases, with 11 bases left between them. The CDR3 DNA reads TGTGCCAGCACTCCCGGGGTTCAAGAGACCCAGTACTTC. Amino acids: CASTPGVQETQYF.

V usage is TRBV27 and J usage is TRBJ2-3; no clear D. The CDR3 has 14 amino acids. V was shortened by 3 bases and J by 0 bases, with 7 bases between the two germline ends. Germline CDR1 and CDR2: MNHEY and SMNVEV (reference sequence). The CDR3 coding sequence is TGTGCCAGCAGTTTGCAGGCTAGCACAGATACGCAGTATTTT. Its translation: CASSLQASTDTQYF.

The genes are TRBV2 and TRBJ2-4; 9 bases are a match to TRBD1. Germline CDR1 is SNHLY and CDR2 is FYNNEI. The CDR3 has 15 amino acids. The junction had 8 bases not matched to a gene; V was cut back by 7 bases and J by 4 bases. The CDR3 nucleotides are TGTGCCAGCAACTGGGACAGGGCGCAGAAAAACATTCAGTACTTC. It yields the protein CASNWDRAQKNIQYF.

The chain links TRBV18 to TRBJ1-1, with D tentatively TRBD1 (5 bases). This CDR3 has 16 amino acids. V dropped 6 bases and J dropped 0 bases, with 17 bases sitting between them. CDR1 is KGHSH and CDR2 is LQKENI in the germline V gene. The CDR3 is CASSRTPRTMNTEAFF. CDR3 sequence (DNA): TGTGCCAGCTCGCGAACCCCCCGGACAATGAACACTGAAGCTTTCTTT.

V gene TRBV2 combines with J gene TRBJ1-1; D is ambiguous. CDR3 length equals 13 residues. The V and J ends lost 2 bases and 4 bases respectively, with 8 bases between them. Germline assignment: CDR1 SNHLY and CDR2 FYNNEI. The CDR3 reads CASSEQYSTEAFF. The DNA for the CDR3 is TGTGCCAGCAGTGAACAATACTCCACTGAAGCTTTCTTT. Drawing the rest from reference TRBV2 and TRBJ1-1, the complete variable domain is EPEVTQTPSHQVTQMGQEVILRCVPISNHLYFYWYRQILGQKVEFLVSFYNNEISEKSEIFDDQFSVERPDGSNFTLKIRSTKLEDSAMYFCASSEQYSTEAFFGQGTRLTVV.

The genes are TRBV11-2 and TRBJ2-5; 7 bases are shared with TRBD1. This CDR3 comprises 14 residues. Trimming cost V 3 bases and J 5 bases; bases outside gene matches: 6. Germline-derived CDR1 and CDR2 are SGHAT and FQNNGV. The CDR3 region is CASSLGRGSETQYF. The DNA for the CDR3 is TGTGCCAGCAGCTTGGGCAGGGGGTCGGAGACCCAGTACTTC.

In nucleotides, the CDR3 is TGTGCCAGCACCCGTGACACCTTCTCTGGAAACACCATATATTTT. Translating gives CASTRDTFSGNTIYF. This chain uses TRBV2 with TRBJ1-3; D is unresolved. Germline values: CDR1 SNHLY, CDR2 FYNNEI. This CDR3 has 15 residues. Between the trimmed V and J ends, which lost 7 bases and 0 bases, there was a span of 13 bases.

The rearrangement joins TRBV30 to TRBJ2-3, with D hard to call. Germline CDR1 GTSNPN, CDR2 SVGIG (reference sequence). The length of the CDR3 is 12 residues. V shed 3 bases and J shed 6 bases, with 10 bases lying between them. The CDR3 DNA reads as TGTGCCTGGAGCCCCTCAGGTGATACGCAGTATTTT. Amino acid sequence: CAWSPSGDTQYF. The full variable domain, rest sourced from reference TRBV30 and TRBJ2-3, is SQTIHQWPATLVQPVGSPLSLECTVEGTSNPNLYWYRQAAGRGLQLLFYSVGIGQISSEVPQNLSASRPQDRQFILSSKKLLLSDSGFYLCAWSPSGDTQYFGPGTRLTVL.

V and J are TRBV11-2 and TRBJ2-1; D is perhaps TRBD1 (5 bases). Per germline, CDR1 SGHAT and CDR2 FQNNGV. The V and J ends lost 3 bases and 0 bases respectively, with 9 bases between them. The CDR3 length is 15 residues. Here the CDR3 DNA reads TGTGCCAGCAGCTTGGGGCAGGGCTCCTACAATGAGCAGTTCTTC. This gives the protein CASSLGQGSYNEQFF.

The V call is TRBV5-1, the J call TRBJ1-2; 12 positions agree with TRBD1. The V and J ends lost 6 bases and 4 bases, in that order; junction bases with no gene match: 7. Per the germline V gene, CDR1 is SGHRS and CDR2 is YFSETQ. The CDR3 length is 15 residues. CDR3 protein: CASTPGTGGLYGYTF. The CDR3 region has the DNA TGCGCCAGCACACCAGGGACAGGGGGCCTCTATGGCTACACCTTC.

The J gene is TRBJ1-5, the V gene TRBV30, with 8 bases identical to TRBD1. Germline CDR1 is GTSNPN and CDR2 is SVGIG (reference sequence). V was clipped by 1 base and J by 13 bases; unmatched bases: 3. This CDR3 has 11 residues. The CDR3 spells CAWSGTGSQHF. The CDR3 DNA is TGTGCCTGGAGTGGGACAGGGAGTCAGCATTTT.

The genes are TRBV19 and TRBJ1-6, with a tentative D call TRBD1 (5 bases). Germline CDR1 and CDR2: LNHDA and SQIVND (reference sequence). CDR3 length: 12 residues. V was cut by 5 bases and J by 9 bases, with 8 bases left in between. CDR3 sequence reads: CASSGDSSPLHF. CDR3 in DNA: TGTGCCAGTAGTGGCGACAGTTCACCCCTCCACTTT.

The chain uses TRBV7-9 and TRBJ2-3; the D is unclear. The CDR3 length is 14 residues. V was pared by 1 base and J by 4 bases, with 9 bases between. Germline assignment: CDR1 SEHNR and CDR2 FQNEAQ (reference sequence). Here the CDR3 DNA reads TGTGCCAGCAGCTTAGTAGGGATCCCAGATACGCAGTATTTT. It yields the protein CASSLVGIPDTQYF.

The V and J genes are TRBV7-2 and TRBJ2-5; D remains unclear. This CDR3 has 14 amino acids. Trimming stripped 4 bases from V and 3 bases from J, with 12 bases between. Germline loops: CDR1 SGHTA, CDR2 FQGNSA. The CDR3 coding sequence is TGTGCCAGCAGCTCCCGTTGGGCTGAAGAGACCCAGTACTTC. Its protein product is CASSSRWAEETQYF.

The chain carries TRBV5-1 and TRBJ2-3; perhaps TRBD1 as D (7 bases). V lost 5 bases to trimming and J lost 2 bases, with 12 bases between them. The CDR3 has 14 amino acids. Germline V gene lookup returns CDR1 SGHRS and CDR2 YFSETQ. This CDR3 is CASRSRGATDTQYF. The CDR3 DNA reads as TGCGCCAGCAGGTCCAGGGGGGCCACAGATACGCAGTATTTT.

The chain combines TRBV5-4 with TRBJ2-2; D possibly uses TRBD1 or TRBD2 (7 bases each). Germline values: CDR1 SGHNT, CDR2 YYREEE (reference sequence). This CDR3 is 14 amino acids long. Trimming left V 4 bases short and J 5 bases short, with 12 bases between. In nucleotides, the CDR3 is TGTGCCAGCAGCCCAGGGGGGGGGACCGGGGAGCTGTTTTTT. Protein sequence: CASSPGGGTGELFF.

The V and J genes are TRBV14 and TRBJ1-4; D remains ambiguous. This CDR3 contains 14 residues. V lost 4 bases, J lost 2 bases, and 8 bases lay in between. Germline values: CDR1 SGHDN, CDR2 FVKESK. The CDR3 sequence: CASSRHTTNEKLFF. The CDR3 DNA sequence: TGTGCCAGCAGCCGTCATACCACTAATGAAAAACTGTTTTTT.

The genes are TRBV12-3 or TRBV12-4 and TRBJ2-7; maybe TRBD2 (6 bases). The germline V and J ends were trimmed by 1 base and 6 bases, with 10 bases remaining between them. The CDR3 spans 13 residues. CDR3 in DNA: TGTGCCAGCAGTTTAGTGGAGGGAGGCGAGCAGTACTTC. Its translation is CASSLVEGGEQYF.

The chain links TRBV12-3 or TRBV12-4 to TRBJ1-2; tentative D call: TRBD1 (6 bases). Trimming cost V 3 bases and J 5 bases, with 10 bases left between them. The CDR3 has 13 residues. In nucleotides, the CDR3 is TGTGCCAGCAGTTTTACGGGGGCTTATGGCTACACCTTC. This encodes CASSFTGAYGYTF.

V and J are TRBV2 and TRBJ2-1; 14 positions match TRBD2. This CDR3 has 14 amino acids. V dropped 5 bases and J dropped 15; count of bases not matched to a gene: 9. The V gene's germline CDR1 is SNHLY and CDR2 FYNNEI. CDR3 DNA: TGTGCCAGCAGTATCGGACTAGCGGGGGGCGAGACGTTCTTC. This translates into CASSIGLAGGETFF. Full variable domain (missing parts from reference TRBV2 and TRBJ2-1): EPEVTQTPSHQVTQMGQEVILRCVPISNHLYFYWYRQILGQKVEFLVSFYNNEISEKSEIFDDQFSVERPDGSNFTLKIRSTKLEDSAMYFCASSIGLAGGETFFGPGTRLTVL.

The rearrangement links TRBV4-2 to TRBJ2-1; 13 nucleotides agree with TRBD2. The CDR3 consists of 19 residues. Germline CDR1 is LGHNA and CDR2 is YNFKEQ. V gave up 4 bases and J gave up 0 bases; unmatched junction bases: 9. CDR3 amino acids: CASSPRLAGGPSSYNEQFF. In DNA, the CDR3 is TGTGCCAGCAGCCCTAGACTAGCGGGGGGTCCGAGCTCCTACAATGAGCAGTTCTTC.

The gene calls are TRBV6-2 or TRBV6-3 and TRBJ2-4; D is unresolved. This CDR3 is built from 16 residues. Germline V CDR1 and CDR2: MNHEY, SVGEGT. V lost 1 base to trimming and J lost 0 bases, with 10 bases between them. The CDR3 nucleotides read TGTGCCAGCAGTTACTACGGTCCAATAGCCAAAAACATTCAGTACTTC. Protein product: CASSYYGPIAKNIQYF.

The V gene is TRBV16, the J gene TRBJ1-1; a possible D gene is TRBD1 (5 bases). Germline-derived CDR1 and CDR2 are KGHSY and FQNENV. This CDR3 comprises 16 residues. V was shortened by 1 base and J by 3 bases, with 15 bases between the two germline ends. CDR3 DNA: TGTGCCAGCAGCCAATTGGGAGGGGCAGGGTACACTGAAGCTTTCTTT. This encodes CASSQLGGAGYTEAFF.

V and J are TRBV7-2 and TRBJ2-3; 8 nucleotides agree with TRBD2. This CDR3 has 17 amino acids. Germline loops: CDR1 SGHTA, CDR2 FQGNSA. Trimming removed 4 bases from V and 1 base from J; junction bases left unmatched: 10. In DNA, the CDR3 is TGTGCCAGCAGCTATATACGGGGGGGTTGGGGCACAGATACGCAGTATTTT. Protein product: CASSYIRGGWGTDTQYF.

The chain has TRBV2 and TRBJ2-1; D is ambiguous. Looked up from germline, CDR1 is SNHLY and CDR2 is FYNNEI. The CDR3 spans 11 residues. Trimming took 8 bases from V and 10 from J, leaving 12 bases between them. The CDR3 sequence: CASHPRYEQFF. For the CDR3, the DNA is TGTGCCAGCCACCCCCGCTACGAGCAGTTCTTC.

This rearrangement joins TRBV6-5 to TRBJ2-3, with 12 bases matching TRBD2. The CDR3 is made up of 16 amino acids. Germline assignment: CDR1 MNHEY and CDR2 SVGAGI. With V trimmed by 2 bases and J by 6 bases, 6 bases remained unmatched. For the CDR3, the DNA is TGTGCCAGCAGTTACGCTAGCGGGGGGGCCAGTGATACGCAGTATTTT. This translates into CASSYASGGASDTQYF.

This chain connects TRBV2 to TRBJ1-1; weak D call: TRBD1 (5 bases). Between the trimmed V and J ends, which lost 7 bases and 7 bases, there was a span of 10 bases. The CDR3 spans 11 residues. The germline V gene encodes CDR1 SNHLY and CDR2 FYNNEI. The CDR3 DNA reads as TGTGCCAGCATCGGGGGAATTGAAGCTTTCTTT. This sequence encodes CASIGGIEAFF. Using reference TRBV2 and TRBJ1-1 for the parts outside the CDR3, the full variable domain is EPEVTQTPSHQVTQMGQEVILRCVPISNHLYFYWYRQILGQKVEFLVSFYNNEISEKSEIFDDQFSVERPDGSNFTLKIRSTKLEDSAMYFCASIGGIEAFFGQGTRLTVV.

The CDR3 DNA is TGTGCCAGCAGCTTGATAACACAGAGCTCTGGAAACACCATATATTTT. Translation: CASSLITQSSGNTIYF. The chain combines TRBV5-6 with TRBJ1-3; unclear D gene. CDR1 is SGHDT, CDR2 YYEEEE, per germline. V gave up 1 base and J gave up 0 bases, with 11 bases separating them. This CDR3 region has 16 residues.

The J gene is TRBJ1-5, the V gene TRBV5-5, with D possibly matching TRBD1 (5 bases). The V and J ends lost 1 base and 5 bases respectively, with 13 bases between them. The CDR3 extends over 15 amino acids. CDR1 is SGHKS and CDR2 is YYEKEE in the germline V gene (reference sequence). The DNA for the CDR3 is TGTGCCAGCAGCTTGTATGGGGGGTCGGATCAGCCCCAGCATTTT. This encodes CASSLYGGSDQPQHF.